The 13 T cell receptor beta chains below all came from one sample that was sequenced in a study of PD-1 blockade in classical Hodgkin lymphoma. Indicated time point: newly diagnosed, previously untreated cHL patient sample. Researchers used magnetic negative selection to pull out pure CD4+ T cells from thawed PBMCs. The data were produced by immunoSEQ multiplex PCR, yet TCRdb's version contains in-frame clones alone and is incomplete. This table has nearly 35,000 clones, 85% to 90% appearing once. Sequences were obtained from CD4+ T cells from blood. The receptors were sampled from a human donor with classical Hodgkin lymphoma.

The chain carries TRBV18 and TRBJ1-3, with no clear D. The V end lost 7 bases, the J end lost 2 bases, and 15 bases lay between the germline ends. The CDR3 contains 15 residues. Germline-derived CDR1 and CDR2 are KGHSH and LQKENI. The CDR3 DNA follows: TGTGCCAGCTGTACGGGAGGGCTGGCTGGAAACACCATATATTTT. Amino acid sequence: CASCTGGLAGNTIYF.

The V gene is TRBV15, the J gene TRBJ2-7, with unresolved D. The V end was cut by 1 base, the J end by 6 bases, with 10 bases between. The CDR3 consists of 13 residues. Germline loops: CDR1 LNHNV, CDR2 YYDKDF (reference sequence). The CDR3 sequence is CATSRGVVREQYF. The CDR3 DNA follows: TGTGCCACCAGCAGAGGTGTAGTCCGCGAGCAGTACTTC.

V is TRBV6-4 and J is TRBJ2-3; possible D gene TRBD2, 5 bases. CDR3 length: 14 amino acids. Germline V gene sequence: CDR1 MRHNA, CDR2 SNTAGT. V was trimmed by 5 bases and J by 1 base, leaving 10 bases between them. CDR3 protein: CASSTRGGTDTQYF. The DNA for the CDR3 is TGTGCCAGCAGTACTCGGGGAGGCACAGATACGCAGTATTTT.

The chain has TRBV19 and TRBJ2-6; D possibly uses TRBD1 or TRBD2 (6 bases each). The CDR3 totals 15 residues. CDR1 is LNHDA, CDR2 SQIVND, per germline (reference sequence). Trimming cost V 8 bases and J 0 bases, with 11 bases left between them. CDR3 sequence reads: CASFRGGSGANVLTF. In DNA, the CDR3 is TGTGCCAGTTTCAGGGGAGGCTCTGGGGCCAACGTCCTGACTTTC.

The chain couples TRBV27 to TRBJ2-2, with 7 positions matching TRBD2. Germline CDR1 is MNHEY and CDR2 is SMNVEV (reference sequence). The trim removed 5 bases at V and 1 base at J, leaving 16 bases unmatched. The CDR3 is 19 amino acids. CDR3 amino acids: CASSPTTVSSGKNTGELFF. The CDR3 DNA follows: TGTGCCAGCAGTCCCACCACGGTCTCTAGCGGAAAGAACACCGGGGAGCTGTTTTTT.

The chain joins TRBV5-4 to TRBJ1-2; no definite D call. Germline V gives CDR1 SGHNT, CDR2 YYREEE (reference sequence). There are 12 residues in the CDR3. Trimming removed 0 bases from V and 8 bases from J, with 8 bases in between. The DNA of the CDR3 is TGTGCCAGCAGCTTGGATGACCGGGGCTACACCTTC. It encodes CASSLDDRGYTF.

The V gene is TRBV11-3, the J gene TRBJ2-3; TRBD2 aligns across 9 bases. This CDR3 region has 16 residues. V dropped 5 bases and J dropped 2; count of bases not matched to a gene: 8. Germline V gene lookup returns CDR1 SGHNT and CDR2 YENEEA. Written as DNA, the CDR3 is TGTGCCAGCAGCCTCGGTGGGACTAGCTACACAGATACGCAGTATTTT. As protein: CASSLGGTSYTDTQYF.

The chain carries TRBV6-6 and TRBJ1-6; 9 nucleotides line up with TRBD1. The CDR3 is 13 amino acids. Germline-derived CDR1 and CDR2 are MNHNY and SVGAGI (reference sequence). Losses at the gene ends were 10 bases for V and 7 bases for J; bases not matched to a gene: 5. In DNA, the CDR3 is TGTGCCACCGAGGACAGGGGCAATTCACCCCTCCACTTT. Translating it yields CATEDRGNSPLHF.

This rearrangement joins TRBV27 to TRBJ1-1; D not resolved. Per the germline V gene, CDR1 is MNHEY and CDR2 is SMNVEV (reference sequence). The length of the CDR3 is 14 residues. V shed 3 bases and J shed 4 bases, with 12 bases lying between them. CDR3 in DNA: TGTGCCAGCAGTTTCGCAGGATTACGCACTGAAGCTTTCTTT. As protein: CASSFAGLRTEAFF.

This clone is a singleton in its sample. In nucleotides, the CDR3 is TGTGCCAGTAGTATGGGACAGACTAATGAAAAACTGTTTTTT. The encoded protein is CASSMGQTNEKLFF. The V call is TRBV19, the J call TRBJ1-4; 7 bases line up with TRBD1. Trimming cost V 3 bases and J 2 bases; bases outside gene matches: 0. The germline CDR1 and CDR2 sequences are LNHDA and SQIVND (reference sequence). This CDR3 contains 14 residues.

The gene calls are TRBV6-1 and TRBJ1-1; TRBD1 might be the D (6 bases). CDR3 size: 15 residues. Germline assignment: CDR1 MNHNS and CDR2 SASEGT. The V end was cut by 4 bases, the J end by 1 base, with 13 bases between. In nucleotides, the CDR3 is TGTGCCAGCAGTGCGTTACAGGGCCCGAACACTGAAGCTTTCTTT. It codes for CASSALQGPNTEAFF.

This chain connects TRBV5-1 to TRBJ2-2, with D perhaps matching TRBD1 (6 bases). This CDR3 comprises 14 residues. V lost 4 bases and J lost 1, with 8 bases in between. CDR1 is SGHRS, CDR2 YFSETQ, per germline. The CDR3: CASSPGQNTGELFF. DNA of the CDR3: TGCGCCAGCAGCCCGGGACAGAACACCGGGGAGCTGTTTTTT.

The chain has TRBV6-5 and TRBJ2-5; D gene uncertain. The end of the DNA fits TRBJ2-7 better, so the J call may be wrong. The CDR3 covers 15 residues. Per germline, CDR1 MNHEY and CDR2 SVGAGI. The CDR3: CASSYSSFGAYEQYF. The CDR3 nucleotides read TGTGCCAGCAGTTACTCGAGCTTCGGTGCCTACGAGCAGTACTTC.